These 20 T cell receptor beta chains came from one sample sequenced in a study of T-cell memory formation after mild COVID-19. TCRdb processed the 5' RACE reads anew with MiXCR; each CDR3 protein has one entry. The sample includes about 49,000 distinct CDR3 sequences, roughly 27% of them seen just once. The sequencing sample was made of PBMCs or a T cell subset sorted from them (not recorded which). The source of these receptors is a man younger than 30 who had mild COVID-19 (a few samples of this study predate the infection). Cell type and time point are not known.

This clonotype was seen a handful of times. The chain carries TRBV29-1 and TRBJ2-3; D call uncertain. The CDR3 is made up of 14 amino acids. The germline V gene encodes CDR1 SQVTM and CDR2 ANQGSEA. The V and J ends lost 3 bases and 1 base respectively, with 11 bases between them. The CDR3 region is CSVDGDTGTDTQYF. The CDR3 bases are TGCAGCGTTGATGGCGATACAGGCACAGATACGCAGTATTTT.

The chain is built from TRBV7-6 and TRBJ2-5; D remains unclear. This CDR3 spans 12 amino acids. Trimming left V 1 base short and J 5 bases short, with 5 bases between. Per the germline V gene, CDR1 is SGHVS and CDR2 is FNYEAQ. This chain's CDR3 is CASSLVLETQYF. The CDR3 coding sequence is TGTGCCAGCAGCTTAGTTCTGGAGACCCAGTACTTC.

V and J are TRBV7-2 and TRBJ2-3, with TRBD2 as a possible D gene (5 bases). The CDR3 extends over 17 amino acids. The V gene lost 0 bases and the J gene lost 2 bases, with 15 bases spanning the gap. CDR1 is SGHTA, CDR2 FQGNSA, per germline. The CDR3 sequence: CASSLAPVWESTDTQYF. CDR3 in DNA: TGTGCCAGCAGCTTAGCGCCGGTATGGGAGTCCACAGATACGCAGTATTTT.

This clonotype appeared a few times. The chain joins TRBV27 to TRBJ2-1, with 11 bases aligning to TRBD2. V trimming: 6 bases; J trimming: 4 bases; junction bases outside the gene matches: 5. CDR3 length: 15 amino acids. In germline, CDR1 is MNHEY, CDR2 SMNVEV (reference sequence). CDR3 sequence: CASRRSSGGYNEQFF. As DNA, the CDR3 is TGTGCCAGCAGAAGGTCTAGCGGGGGGTACAATGAGCAGTTCTTC.

The chain combines TRBV5-1 with TRBJ2-7; D may be TRBD2 (6 bases). The CDR3 is 15 amino acids. CDR1 and CDR2 (germline): SGHRS, YFSETQ. Trimming took off 4 bases at V and 3 bases at J, with 17 bases between the two ends. Written as DNA, the CDR3 is TGCGCCAGCAGCGCCCGAGGCGGGGAGTTCTACGAGCAGTACGTC. Protein sequence: CASSARGGEFYEQYV.

This sequence joins TRBV7-6 and TRBJ2-5; 7 bases agree with TRBD1. Germline-derived CDR1 and CDR2 are SGHVS and FNYEAQ. There are 14 residues in the CDR3. Trimming at V came to 5 bases and at J to 2 bases, leaving 5 bases not matched to a gene. The DNA of the CDR3 is TGTGCCAGCAGCCCGTTGGGACAGCAAGAGACCCAGTACTTC. Amino acid sequence: CASSPLGQQETQYF.

This clonotype was observed many times. V usage is TRBV7-9 and J usage is TRBJ1-6; D gene unclear. Per germline, CDR1 SEHNR and CDR2 FQNEAQ (reference sequence). The CDR3 length is 17 residues. The V end lost 4 bases, the J end lost 0 bases, and 13 bases lay between the germline ends. CDR3 DNA sequence: TGTGCCAGCAGCTCCTCTTACAGAGGCTCCTATAATTCACCCCTCCACTTT. Amino acid sequence: CASSSSYRGSYNSPLHF.

This clonotype occurred a few times. The CDR3 is CASSREATGGTDTQYF. The CDR3 bases are TGCGCCAGCAGCCGCGAGGCGACAGGGGGAACAGATACGCAGTATTTT. The rearrangement links TRBV5-1 to TRBJ2-3, with 9 bases matching TRBD1. Germline values: CDR1 SGHRS, CDR2 YFSETQ. The CDR3 runs to 16 residues. V gave up 4 bases and J gave up 3 bases; unmatched junction bases: 9.

There are a few counts of this clonotype. This chain connects TRBV15 to TRBJ2-7, with unresolved D. The CDR3 loop spans 13 amino acids. Germline loops: CDR1 LNHNV, CDR2 YYDKDF (reference sequence). V lost 1 base to trimming and J lost 2 bases, with 6 bases between them. Here the CDR3 reads CATSRGPAYEQYV. CDR3 nucleotide sequence: TGTGCCACCAGCAGAGGACCAGCCTACGAGCAGTACGTC.

This clonotype was counted between two and nine times. The chain links TRBV5-1 to TRBJ2-3; 13 bases line up with TRBD2. The V and J ends lost 8 bases and 3 bases, in that order; junction bases with no gene match: 6. CDR3 length equals 15 residues. Germline loops: CDR1 SGHRS, CDR2 YFSETQ. The CDR3 region is CASTATSGGTDTQYF. The CDR3 bases are TGCGCCAGTACCGCGACTAGCGGGGGGACAGATACGCAGTATTTT.

In this sample, this clonotype turned up a few times. The chain links TRBV24-1 to TRBJ1-4, with a weak D call TRBD1 (5 bases). The V end lost 2 bases, the J end lost 7 bases, and 13 bases lay between the germline ends. The germline V gene has CDR1 KGHDR and CDR2 SFDVKD. The CDR3 length is 15 residues. The chain's CDR3 is CATSDSAGFGEKLFF. In DNA, the CDR3 is TGTGCCACCAGTGATTCGGCAGGGTTTGGTGAAAAACTGTTTTTT.

The chain has TRBV6-2 or TRBV6-3 and TRBJ2-3; a weak D match, TRBD2 (7 bases). In germline, CDR1 is MNHEY, CDR2 SVGEGT. The ends were cut back, 7 bases at V and 2 bases at J, with 13 bases in the middle. The CDR3 totals 14 residues. Here the CDR3 DNA reads TGTGCCAGCATGGGGGGGGCCTACACAGATACGCAGTATTTT. This encodes CASMGGAYTDTQYF.

This rearrangement joins TRBV28 to TRBJ2-1; unclear D gene. The germline V gene encodes CDR1 MDHEN and CDR2 SYDVKM. V was shortened by 2 bases and J by 4 bases, with 6 bases between the two germline ends. This CDR3 is 13 amino acids long. In nucleotides, the CDR3 is TGTGCCAGCAGTTTAGGGCATTACAATGAGCAGTTCTTC. The encoded protein is CASSLGHYNEQFF.

This rearrangement joins TRBV3-1 to TRBJ2-3, with 12 bases identical to TRBD2. J was trimmed by 4 bases and V by 0 bases; bases with no gene match: 2. Germline CDR1 LGHDT, CDR2 YNNKEL (reference sequence). This CDR3 spans 16 amino acids. The CDR3 DNA is TGTGCCAGCAGCCAAGAGCTAGCGGGGGGGCCAGATACGCAGTATTTT. Encoded protein: CASSQELAGGPDTQYF.

This clonotype showed up just a few times. This sequence joins TRBV7-8 and TRBJ2-1, with no clear D. This CDR3 is built from 17 residues. CDR1 is SGHVS, CDR2 FQNEAQ, per germline. Trimming shortened V by 4 bases and J by 1 base, and 17 bases separated the two germline ends. CDR3 sequence (DNA): TGTGCCAGCAGCTCGACCCCTAGGAGTTTGTCCTACAATGAGCAGTTCTTC. As protein: CASSSTPRSLSYNEQFF.

This clonotype was detected many times. This chain uses TRBV9 with TRBJ2-2; 10 nucleotides match TRBD1. With V trimmed by 4 bases and J by 3 bases, 6 bases remained unmatched. The CDR3 has 16 amino acids. The germline V gene has CDR1 SGDLS and CDR2 YYNGEE. CDR3 sequence: CASSPGQGGDTGELFF. CDR3 DNA sequence: TGTGCCAGCAGCCCCGGACAGGGGGGGGACACCGGGGAGCTGTTTTTT.

The rearrangement links TRBV20-1 to TRBJ1-1, with D possibly being TRBD1 (6 bases). This CDR3 is built from 15 residues. In germline, CDR1 is DFQATT, CDR2 SNEGSKA (reference sequence). V was cut by 6 bases and J by 0 bases, with 17 bases left in between. CDR3 nucleotide sequence: TGCAGTGCACCGAGGGGGGGGCCCATGAACACTGAAGCTTTCTTT. Residues: CSAPRGGPMNTEAFF.

The rearrangement links TRBV21-1 to TRBJ2-7; TRBD1, the table's D call, was not compared with the DNA. TRBV21-1 is listed as a pseudogene. CDR3 length: 15 amino acids. The CDR3 reads CASSSRGQGAYEQYV. CDR3 in DNA: TGTGCCAGCAGCTCCCGGGGACAGGGGGCCTACGAGCAGTACGTC.

This clonotype was observed a few times. The rearrangement joins TRBV29-1 to TRBJ2-5; D is uncertain. V lost 1 base and J lost 5, with 8 bases in between. The CDR3 extends over 12 amino acids. Germline V gives CDR1 SQVTM, CDR2 ANQGSEA. CDR3 in DNA: TGCAGCGTTGAAGGCCAGTGGGAGACCCAGTACTTC. Amino acids: CSVEGQWETQYF.

This clonotype was seen only a few times. V gene TRBV7-3 combines with J gene TRBJ1-6; D possibly corresponds to TRBD1 (6 bases). The CDR3 extends over 15 amino acids. Per germline, CDR1 SGHTA and CDR2 FQGTGA. V lost 5 bases and J lost 10, with 18 bases in between. CDR3 region: CASSPGAGASSPLHF. CDR3 nucleotide sequence: TGTGCCAGCAGCCCAGGGGCAGGGGCTTCGTCACCCCTCCACTTT.